This T cell receptor beta chain was documented in a study of spatial heterogeneity in lung cancer. This clonotype has more than one count but fewer than ten. Described time point: sample taken at primary tumor resection. Researchers sequenced whole RNA taken from tumor, nontumor lung or frozen PBMC without sorting. The CDR3 is made up of 14 amino acids. The V gene end was trimmed by 5 bases and the J gene end by 5 bases; junction bases not matched to a gene: 7. Germline assignment: CDR1 SEHNR and CDR2 FQNEAQ (reference sequence). Via MiXCR, TCRdb re-called the 5' RACE reads, giving one row per CDR3 protein. In the table there are just under 95,000 distinct CDR3 sequences, about an eighth of which are singletons.

This rearrangement joins TRBV7-9 to TRBJ2-5; TRBD1 matches 8 bases. The clonotype originates from a male donor with early-stage non-small cell lung cancer. This sample comprised PBMCs, obtained at surgery. The CDR3 sequence: CASSHPGGPETQYF. In DNA form, the CDR3 reads TGTGCCAGCAGCCACCCAGGGGGCCCGGAGACCCAGTACTTC. Using reference TRBV7-9 and TRBJ2-5 for the parts outside the CDR3, the full variable domain is DTGVSQNPRHKITKRGQNVTFRCDPISEHNRLYWYRQTLGQGPEFLTYFQNEAQLEKSRLLSDRFSAERPKGSFSTLEIQRTEQGDSAMYLCASSHPGGPETQYFGPGTRLLVL.